The following is a TCR beta chain sequence with its context. The sample originates from a study of T cell changes during pregnancy in multiple sclerosis. From germline, CDR1 is SQVTM and CDR2 ANQGSEA. V gave up 4 bases and J gave up 2 bases, with 10 bases separating them. The CDR3 loop spans 13 amino acids. The repertoire was sequenced with immunoSEQ multiplex PCR; TCRdb's copy has only in-frame clones and lacks some. The sample holds roughly 90,000 clones, almost 95% seen once. This receptor was obtained from a female donor with multiple sclerosis, enrolled in a pregnancy study. The rearrangement links TRBV29-1 to TRBJ2-3, with a weak D call TRBD2 (6 bases). The sequencing here drew on peripheral blood, taken in the third trimester of pregnancy. DNA for the CDR3: TGCAGCGTTGCAGCGGGTATCACAGATACGCAGTATTTT. Translated: CSVAAGITDTQYF.